These 6 T cell receptor beta chains originate from one sample sequenced in a study of beta chain features in type 1 diabetes. Reverse transcription of all isolated RNA meant that expressed TCRB transcripts were sequenced. Repertoires were generated with immunoSEQ multiplex PCR, while TCRdb's copy carries only in-frame clones and drops some. This table holds 200,000 to 250,000 clones, more than 9% found once. What was sequenced was naive CD4+ T cells from blood. These receptors all stem from a woman in her late teens or twenties in good health.

This clone came up a few times. J is TRBJ1-5 and V is TRBV15, with D perhaps TRBD1 (6 bases). Trimming took off 7 bases at V and 7 bases at J, with 14 bases between the two ends. The CDR3 spans 13 residues. Germline V CDR1 and CDR2: LNHNV, YYDKDF (reference sequence). The CDR3 DNA is TGTGCCACCACGGGAGGGGGAAGCCAGCCCCAGCATTTT. Its protein is CATTGGGSQPQHF. Full variable domain (missing parts from reference TRBV15 and TRBJ1-5): DAMVIQNPRYQVTQFGKPVTLSCSQTLNHNVMYWYQQKSSQAPKLLFHYYDKDFNNEADTPDNFQSRRPNTSFCFLDIRSPGLGDTAMYLCATTGGGSQPQHFGDGTRLSIL.

The table lists this clone with a few counts. The rearrangement joins TRBV18 to TRBJ2-5; a possible D gene is TRBD2 (6 bases). CDR1 KGHSH and CDR2 LQKENI come from the germline V gene. This CDR3 region has 17 residues. The germline V and J ends were trimmed by 6 bases and 1 base, with 21 bases remaining between them. This CDR3 is CASSPRIQGGLQETQYF. The CDR3 DNA follows: TGTGCCAGCTCTCCCAGGATCCAGGGAGGTCTCCAAGAGACCCAGTACTTC.

The chain recombines TRBV25-1 with TRBJ2-7; the match to TRBD1 covers 11 bases. Germline V lookup: CDR1 MGHDK, CDR2 SYGVNS. There are 17 residues in the CDR3. The J segment lost 4 bases and the V segment lost 2 bases, leaving 10 bases of the junction unmatched. Written as DNA, the CDR3 is TGTGCCAGCAGTGAAGCGAAACCGGGACAGGGGGGTTACGAGCAGTACTTC. This encodes CASSEAKPGQGGYEQYF.

The rearrangement uses TRBV13 and TRBJ1-1; 9 nucleotides align to TRBD1. With 5 bases clipped from V and 11 bases from J, the junction kept 3 bases outside the gene matches. The CDR3 sequence is 11 residues long. Germline-derived CDR1 and CDR2 are PRHDT and FYEKMQ (reference sequence). The CDR3 loop is CASSADRGAFF. CDR3 sequence (DNA): TGTGCCAGCAGCGCCGACAGGGGGGCTTTCTTT.

This chain joins TRBV29-1 and TRBJ2-2; 8 nucleotides line up with TRBD1. Germline lookup yields CDR1 SQVTM and CDR2 ANQGSEA. The ends lost 4 bases at V and 6 bases at J; junction bases unmatched: 7. The CDR3 length is 14 residues. The DNA of the CDR3 is TGCAGCGTTGGCGGCAGGGGGCGTTCCGGGGAGCTGTTTTTT. Its protein is CSVGGRGRSGELFF.

This clone turned up a few times. The J gene is TRBJ1-1, the V gene TRBV5-1; D call uncertain. The CDR3 extends over 12 amino acids. The V end was cut by 2 bases, the J end by 2 bases, with 4 bases between. Per the germline V gene, CDR1 is SGHRS and CDR2 is YFSETQ. For the CDR3, the DNA is TGCGCCAGCAGCTTTTCAAACACTGAAGCTTTCTTT. It is translated as CASSFSNTEAFF.